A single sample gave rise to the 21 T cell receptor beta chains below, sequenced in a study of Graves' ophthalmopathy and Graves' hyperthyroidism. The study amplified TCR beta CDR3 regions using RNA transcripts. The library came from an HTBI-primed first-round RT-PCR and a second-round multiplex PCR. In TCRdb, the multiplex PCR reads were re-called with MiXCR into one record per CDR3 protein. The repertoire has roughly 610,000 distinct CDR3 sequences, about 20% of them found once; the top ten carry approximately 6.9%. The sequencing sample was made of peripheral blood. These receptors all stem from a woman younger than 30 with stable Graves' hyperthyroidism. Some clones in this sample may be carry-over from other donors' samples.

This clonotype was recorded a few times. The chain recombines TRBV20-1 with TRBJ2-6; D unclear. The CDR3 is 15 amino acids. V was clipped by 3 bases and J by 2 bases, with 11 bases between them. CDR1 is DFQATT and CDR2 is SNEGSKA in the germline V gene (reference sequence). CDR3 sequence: CSASGRFAGANVLTF. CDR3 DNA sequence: TGCAGTGCTAGTGGGCGGTTTGCTGGGGCCAACGTCCTGACTTTC.

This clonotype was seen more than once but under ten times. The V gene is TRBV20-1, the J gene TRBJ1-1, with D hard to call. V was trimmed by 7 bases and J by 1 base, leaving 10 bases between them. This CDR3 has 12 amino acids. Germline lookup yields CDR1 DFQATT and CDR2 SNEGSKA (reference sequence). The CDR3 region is CSVTGTNTEAFF. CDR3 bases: TGCAGTGTCACGGGAACGAACACTGAAGCTTTCTTT.

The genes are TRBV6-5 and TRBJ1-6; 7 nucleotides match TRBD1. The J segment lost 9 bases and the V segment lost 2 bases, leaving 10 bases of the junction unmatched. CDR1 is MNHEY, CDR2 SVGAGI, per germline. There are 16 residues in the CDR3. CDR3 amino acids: CASSYQTGAARSPLHF. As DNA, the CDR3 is TGTGCCAGCAGTTACCAAACAGGGGCCGCTCGTTCACCCCTCCACTTT.

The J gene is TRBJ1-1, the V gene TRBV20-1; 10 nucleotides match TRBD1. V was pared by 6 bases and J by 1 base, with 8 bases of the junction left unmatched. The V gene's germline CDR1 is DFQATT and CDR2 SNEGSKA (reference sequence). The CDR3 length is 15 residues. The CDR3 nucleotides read TGCAGTGCCTCCCGGGACAGGGGATCGAACACTGAAGCTTTCTTT. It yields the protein CSASRDRGSNTEAFF.

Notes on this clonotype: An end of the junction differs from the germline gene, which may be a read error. CDR3 sequence (DNA): TGTGCCGGCAGGGGAACCGCCAGGGAGTTTTTAGGCTACACCTTC. Its protein product is CAGRGTAREFLGYTF. The chain is built from TRBV6-1 and TRBJ1-2; possible D gene TRBD1, 6 bases. This CDR3 has 15 amino acids. The V gene's germline CDR1 is MNHNS and CDR2 SASEGT.

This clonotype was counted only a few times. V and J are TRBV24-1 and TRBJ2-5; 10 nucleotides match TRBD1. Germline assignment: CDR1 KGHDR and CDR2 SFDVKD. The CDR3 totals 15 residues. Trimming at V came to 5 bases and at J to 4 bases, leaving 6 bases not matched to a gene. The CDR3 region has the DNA TGTGCCACCAGTGTCCCGGGACAGGGGAGAGAGACCCAGTACTTC. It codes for CATSVPGQGRETQYF.

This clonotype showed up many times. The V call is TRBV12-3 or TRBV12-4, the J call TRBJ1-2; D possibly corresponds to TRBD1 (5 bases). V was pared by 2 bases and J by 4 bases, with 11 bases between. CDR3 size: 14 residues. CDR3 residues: CASSLSDRTYGYTF. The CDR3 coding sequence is TGTGCCAGCAGTTTATCCGACAGAACCTATGGCTACACCTTC.

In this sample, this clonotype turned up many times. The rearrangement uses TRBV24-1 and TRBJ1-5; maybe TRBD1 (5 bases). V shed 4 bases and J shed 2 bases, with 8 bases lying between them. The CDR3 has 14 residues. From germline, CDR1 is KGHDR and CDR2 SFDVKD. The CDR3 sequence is CATSDPGGNQPQHF. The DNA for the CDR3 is TGTGCCACCAGTGACCCGGGGGGCAATCAGCCCCAGCATTTT.

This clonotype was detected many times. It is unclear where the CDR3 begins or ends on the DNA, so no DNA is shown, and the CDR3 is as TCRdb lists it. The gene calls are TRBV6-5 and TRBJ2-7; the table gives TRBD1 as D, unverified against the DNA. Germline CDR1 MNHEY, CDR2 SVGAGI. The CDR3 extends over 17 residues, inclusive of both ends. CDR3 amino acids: CASSYSFGGGSSYEQHF.

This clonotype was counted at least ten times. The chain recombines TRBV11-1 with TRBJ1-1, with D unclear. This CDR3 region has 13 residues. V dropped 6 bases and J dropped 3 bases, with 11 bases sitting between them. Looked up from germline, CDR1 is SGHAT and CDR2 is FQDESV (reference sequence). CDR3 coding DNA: TGTGCCAGCAGGTTAAGGAGGGACACTGAAGCTTTCTTT. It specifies CASRLRRDTEAFF. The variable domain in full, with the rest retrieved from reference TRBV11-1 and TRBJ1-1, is EAEVAQSPRYKITEKSQAVAFWCDPISGHATLYWYRQILGQGPELLVQFQDESVVDDSQLPKDRFSAERLKGVDSTLKIQPAELGDSAMYLCASRLRRDTEAFFGQGTRLTVV.

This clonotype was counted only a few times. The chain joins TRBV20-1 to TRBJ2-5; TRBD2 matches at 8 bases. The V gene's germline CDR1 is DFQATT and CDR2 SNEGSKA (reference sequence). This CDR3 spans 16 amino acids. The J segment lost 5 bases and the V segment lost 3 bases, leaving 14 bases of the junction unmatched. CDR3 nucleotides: TGCAGTGCTAGGCTCCCCGGGGGGGCGGGTTGGGAGACCCAGTACTTC. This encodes CSARLPGGAGWETQYF.

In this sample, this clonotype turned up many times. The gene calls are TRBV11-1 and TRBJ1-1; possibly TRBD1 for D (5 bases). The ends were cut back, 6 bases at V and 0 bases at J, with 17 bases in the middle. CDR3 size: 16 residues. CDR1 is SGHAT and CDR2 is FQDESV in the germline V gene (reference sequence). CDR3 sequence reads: CASSLAGDVMNTEAFF. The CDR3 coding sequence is TGTGCCAGCAGTCTAGCGGGGGATGTAATGAACACTGAAGCTTTCTTT.

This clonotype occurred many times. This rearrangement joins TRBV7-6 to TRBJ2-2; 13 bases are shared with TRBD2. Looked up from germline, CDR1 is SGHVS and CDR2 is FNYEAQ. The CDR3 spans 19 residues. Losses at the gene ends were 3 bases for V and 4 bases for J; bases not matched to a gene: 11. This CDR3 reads CASSFSRTSGSSGTGELFF. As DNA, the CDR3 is TGTGCCAGCAGCTTCAGTAGGACTAGCGGGAGTAGCGGCACCGGGGAGCTGTTTTTT.

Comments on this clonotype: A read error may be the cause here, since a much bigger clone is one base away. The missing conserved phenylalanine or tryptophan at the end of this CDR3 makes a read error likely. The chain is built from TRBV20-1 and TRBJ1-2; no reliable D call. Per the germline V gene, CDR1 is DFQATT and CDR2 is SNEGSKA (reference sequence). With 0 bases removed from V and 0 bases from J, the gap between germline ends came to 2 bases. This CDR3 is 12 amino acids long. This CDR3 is CSARDTNYGYTV. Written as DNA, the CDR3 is TGCAGTGCTAGAGACACTAACTATGGCTACACCGTC.

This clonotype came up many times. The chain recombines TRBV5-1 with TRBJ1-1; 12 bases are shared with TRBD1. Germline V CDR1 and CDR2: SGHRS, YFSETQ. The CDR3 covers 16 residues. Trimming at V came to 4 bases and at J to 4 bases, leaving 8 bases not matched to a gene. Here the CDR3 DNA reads TGCGCCAGCAGCCCGGGGACAGGGGGCTTGATCACTGAAGCTTTCTTT. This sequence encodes CASSPGTGGLITEAFF.

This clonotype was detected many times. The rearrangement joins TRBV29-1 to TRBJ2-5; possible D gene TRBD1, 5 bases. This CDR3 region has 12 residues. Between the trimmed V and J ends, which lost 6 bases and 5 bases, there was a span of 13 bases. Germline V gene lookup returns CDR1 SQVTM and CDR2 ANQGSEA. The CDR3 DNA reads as TGCAGCGTCCAGGGCGTTGGGGAGACCCAGTACTTC. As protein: CSVQGVGETQYF.

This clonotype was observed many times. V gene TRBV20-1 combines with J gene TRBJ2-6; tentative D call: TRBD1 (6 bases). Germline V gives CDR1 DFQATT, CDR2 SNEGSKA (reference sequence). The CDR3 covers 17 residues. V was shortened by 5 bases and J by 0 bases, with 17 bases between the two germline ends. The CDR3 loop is CSAGTPRAPSGANVLTF. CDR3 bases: TGCAGTGCTGGGACACCCCGTGCACCCTCTGGGGCCAACGTCCTGACTTTC.

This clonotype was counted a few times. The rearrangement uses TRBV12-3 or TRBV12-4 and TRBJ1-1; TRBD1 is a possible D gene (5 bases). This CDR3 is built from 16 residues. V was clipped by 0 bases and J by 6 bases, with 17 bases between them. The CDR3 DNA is TGTGCCAGCAGTTTAGCCAGTTGGGGGGGAGGAGCTGAAGCTTTCTTT. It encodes CASSLASWGGGAEAFF.

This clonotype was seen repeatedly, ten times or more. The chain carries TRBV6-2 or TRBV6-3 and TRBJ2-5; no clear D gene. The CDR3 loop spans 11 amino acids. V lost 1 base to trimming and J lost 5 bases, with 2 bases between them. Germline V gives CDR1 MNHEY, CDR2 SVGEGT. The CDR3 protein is CASSYWETQYF. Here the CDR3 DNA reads TGTGCCAGCAGTTACTGGGAGACCCAGTACTTC.

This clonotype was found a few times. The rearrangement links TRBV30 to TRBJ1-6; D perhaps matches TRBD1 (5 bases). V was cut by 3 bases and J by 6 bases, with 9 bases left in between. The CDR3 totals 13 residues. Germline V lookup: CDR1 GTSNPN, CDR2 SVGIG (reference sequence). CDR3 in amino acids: CAWRGPSNSPLHF. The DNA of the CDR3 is TGTGCCTGGAGGGGACCGAGTAATTCACCCCTCCACTTT.

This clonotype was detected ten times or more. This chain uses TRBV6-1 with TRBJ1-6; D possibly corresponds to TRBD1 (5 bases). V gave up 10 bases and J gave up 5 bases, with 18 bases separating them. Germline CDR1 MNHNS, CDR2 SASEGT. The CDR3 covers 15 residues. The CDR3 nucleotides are TGTGCCACCAAGAAGGGTCGGACAAATAATTCACCCCTCCACTTT. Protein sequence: CATKKGRTNNSPLHF.